Listed below are T cell receptor beta chains from one sample, sequenced in a study of regulatory T cells in long-lasting Graves disease. One entry per CDR3 protein results from TCRdb running MiXCR on the multiplex PCR reads. The sample has about 220,000 distinct CDR3 sequences; about 19% are singletons. The sample also formed part of further work on T cells in Graves' hyperthyroidism and ophthalmopathy.

Sample: peripheral blood mononuclear cells (PBMCs), taken at new diagnosis, from a patient treated with antithyroid drugs. These receptors were taken from a young woman with Graves disease. Each CDR3 is given with its conserved first and last residue. Each record gives: D gene, J gene, clone size, V gene, CDR3 protein, CDR3 DNA. D genes are given only for firm matches. A clone size is listed for some rows: how often the clone was seen (once, few, many), or a class if it is expanded.

-	TRBJ1-6	many	TRBV28	CASSLMGKNSPLHF	TGTGCCAGCAGTTTAATGGGGAAAAATTCACCCCTCCACTTT
TRBD1	TRBJ1-1	many	TRBV20-1	CSASQTGDRGVTEAFF	TGCAGTGCTTCCCAAACTGGAGACAGGGGAGTCACTGAAGCTTTCTTT
-	TRBJ1-2	many	TRBV30	CAWEQQNYGYTF	TGTGCCTGGGAACAGCAAAACTATGGCTACACCTTC
TRBD2	TRBJ2-1	-	TRBV2	CASLVTSGGGREQFF	TGTGCCAGCCTAGTTACTAGCGGGGGGGGCCGGGAGCAGTTCTTC
-	TRBJ2-7	many	TRBV6-2/TRBV6-3	CASSYTPGPYEQYF	TGTGCCAGCAGTTACACTCCAGGCCCCTACGAGCAGTACTTC
-	TRBJ1-4	many	TRBV20-1	CSARDQRSSNEKLFF	TGCAGTGCTAGAGATCAGCGGAGTTCTAATGAAAAACTGTTTTTT
-	TRBJ1-1	many	TRBV20-1	CSARKEGGGTEAFF	TGCAGTGCTAGAAAAGAGGGAGGGGGCACTGAAGCTTTCTTT
TRBD1	TRBJ2-6	many	TRBV11-2	CASSSPRQGLRSGANVLTF	TGTGCCAGCAGCTCCCCACGACAGGGCCTCCGCTCTGGGGCCAACGTCCTGACTTTC
TRBD2	TRBJ2-1	once	TRBV27	CASSLGTTRNEQFF	TGTGCCAGCAGTCTCGGGACTACAAGGAATGAGCAGTTCTTC
-	TRBJ2-1	many	TRBV19	CASKSGRVPYNEQFF	TGTGCCAGTAAATCGGGCAGGGTGCCCTACAATGAGCAGTTCTTC
-	TRBJ2-1	-	TRBV28	CASSLIRGFNNEQFF	TGTGCCAGCAGTTTAATAAGAGGGTTCAACAATGAGCAGTTCTTC
-	TRBJ1-2	few	TRBV5-6	CASSLVGPGSYGYTF	TGTGCCAGCAGCTTGGTAGGACCGGGATCTTATGGCTACACCTTC
TRBD2	TRBJ2-3	few	TRBV5-1	CASSDNVVAGKGDTQYF	TGCGCCAGCAGCGATAACGTGGTAGCGGGAAAGGGAGATACGCAGTATTTT
-	TRBJ2-3	many	TRBV29-1	CSVAGVPTDTQYF	TGCAGCGTTGCTGGGGTTCCGACAGATACGCAGTATTTT
-	TRBJ2-1	many	TRBV6-1	CASTLKASYNEQFF	TGTGCCAGCACCCTAAAGGCCTCCTACAATGAGCAGTTCTTC
TRBD1	TRBJ1-3	-	TRBV29-1	CSVDSRGTGGLGNTIYF	TGCAGCGTTGATTCCAGGGGGACAGGGGGACTCGGAAACACCATATATTTT
-	TRBJ1-2	many	TRBV10-1	CASAGSFSGYTF	TGCGCCAGCGCCGGGTCATTTAGCGGCTACACCTTC
-	TRBJ1-6	-	TRBV7-9	CASGRGGNSPLHF	TGTGCCAGCGGCCGGGGAGGGAATTCACCCCTCCACTTT
TRBD2	TRBJ2-5	many	TRBV12-5	CASGSGGNQETQYF	TGTGCTAGTGGGTCCGGGGGGAACCAAGAGACCCAGTACTTC
-	TRBJ1-2	many	TRBV28	CASSLSQEGLIYGYTF	TGTGCCAGCAGTTTATCCCAGGAGGGTCTTATCTATGGCTACACCTTC
-	TRBJ2-2	many	TRBV12-3/TRBV12-4	CASSEGGKELFF	TGTGCCAGCAGTGAGGGCGGGAAGGAGCTGTTTTTT
TRBD1	TRBJ1-1	many	TRBV18	CASSLTGTGLNTEAFF	TGTGCCAGCTCACTCACCGGGACAGGGCTGAACACTGAAGCTTTCTTT
-	TRBJ1-1	-	TRBV12-3/TRBV12-4	CASTTAQVGREGAFF	TGTGCCAGCACTACCGCCCAGGTAGGGAGAGAGGGAGCTTTCTTT
-	TRBJ2-7	many	TRBV20-1	CSARDVGLAFYEQYF	TGCAGTGCTAGAGATGTGGGACTGGCTTTCTACGAGCAGTACTTC
TRBD1	TRBJ2-1	-	TRBV28	CASSSPGQSRYNEQFF	TGTGCCAGCAGTTCCCCGGGACAGTCAAGGTACAATGAGCAGTTCTTC
-	TRBJ2-7	many	TRBV18	CASSRGETYEQYF	TGTGCCAGCTCACGCGGGGAAACCTACGAGCAGTACTTC
-	TRBJ2-5	many	TRBV30	CAWSPATKTQYF	TGTGCCTGGAGTCCCGCGACGAAGACCCAGTACTTC
-	TRBJ2-7	many	TRBV11-2	CASSLDIVFRETYEQYF	TGTGCCAGCAGCTTAGATATAGTTTTTAGGGAAACCTACGAGCAGTACTTC
TRBD2	TRBJ2-1	many	TRBV6-4	CAIGILAGGDNEQFF	TGTGCCATCGGAATTTTAGCGGGTGGAGACAATGAGCAGTTCTTC
-	TRBJ1-5	many	TRBV28	CASSLPKNQPQHF	TGTGCCAGCAGTTTACCCAAGAATCAGCCCCAGCATTTT
-	TRBJ1-5	many	TRBV9	CASSVVRRGDISNQPQHF	TGTGCCAGCAGCGTAGTCCGGCGGGGGGACATCTCGAATCAGCCCCAGCATTTT
-	TRBJ2-2	many	TRBV10-1	CASSEAKSGGTGELFF	TGCGCCAGCAGTGAGGCAAAAAGCGGAGGGACCGGGGAGCTGTTTTTT
-	TRBJ1-4	many	TRBV5-1	CASSDYAGGIGTNEKLFF	TGCGCCAGCAGCGATTACGCCGGGGGCATCGGGACTAATGAAAAACTGTTTTTT
-	TRBJ2-1	-	TRBV2	CASRKGSREQFF	TGTGCCAGCAGGAAGGGCAGCCGTGAGCAGTTCTTC
TRBD2	TRBJ2-1	-	TRBV10-3	CTISEFLLALPSSYNEQFF	TGTACCATCAGTGAGTTTCTACTAGCGCTCCCGAGCTCCTACAATGAGCAGTTCTTC
-	TRBJ1-1	-	TRBV7-2	CASSLFGRAWNTEAFF	TGTGCCAGCAGCTTATTTGGGAGGGCCTGGAACACTGAAGCTTTCTTT
-	TRBJ1-1	many	TRBV10-3	CAISESWNTEAFF	TGTGCCATCAGTGAGTCGTGGAACACTGAAGCTTTCTTT
-	TRBJ1-2	few	TRBV6-2/TRBV6-3	CASSEVAWGYTF	TGTGCCAGCAGTGAAGTTGCGTGGGGCTACACCTTC
TRBD2	TRBJ2-2	many	TRBV2	CASRENSGRGAGELFF	TGTGCCAGCAGGGAAAATAGCGGGAGAGGGGCCGGGGAGCTGTTTTTT
TRBD1	TRBJ2-7	many	TRBV7-3	CASSISGTGSEQYF	TGTGCCAGCAGCATATCCGGGACAGGGAGCGAGCAGTACTTC